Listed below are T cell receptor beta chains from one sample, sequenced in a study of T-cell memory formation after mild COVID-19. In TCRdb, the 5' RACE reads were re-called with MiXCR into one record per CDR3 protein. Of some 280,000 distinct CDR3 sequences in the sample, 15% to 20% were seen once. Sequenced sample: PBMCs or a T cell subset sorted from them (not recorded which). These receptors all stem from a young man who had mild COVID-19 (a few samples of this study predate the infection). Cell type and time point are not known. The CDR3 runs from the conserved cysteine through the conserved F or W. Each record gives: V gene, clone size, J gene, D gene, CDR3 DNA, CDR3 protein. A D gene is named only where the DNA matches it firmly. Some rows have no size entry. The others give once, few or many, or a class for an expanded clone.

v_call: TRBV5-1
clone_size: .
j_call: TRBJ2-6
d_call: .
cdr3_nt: TGCGCCAGCAGCACGTGGTCCCTCTCTGGGGCCAACGTCCTGACTTTC
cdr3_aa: CASSTWSLSGANVLTF

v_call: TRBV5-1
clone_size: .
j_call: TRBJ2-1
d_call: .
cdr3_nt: TGCGCCAGCAGGAGGGGGGCCGGGGAGCAGTTCTTC
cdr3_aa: CASRRGAGEQFF

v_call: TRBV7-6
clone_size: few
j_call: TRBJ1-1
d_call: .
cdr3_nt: TGTGCCAGCAGCTTAGTTGGGGGAATGATGAACACTGAAGCTTTCTTT
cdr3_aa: CASSLVGGMMNTEAFF

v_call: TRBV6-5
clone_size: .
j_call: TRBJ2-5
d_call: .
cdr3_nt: TGTGCCAGCAGGGCTTCAGGGACCCAGTACTTC
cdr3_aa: CASRASGTQYF

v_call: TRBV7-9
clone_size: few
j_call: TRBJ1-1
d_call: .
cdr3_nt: TGTGCCAGCAGCCAACCCGGGCGAGGCACTGAAGCTTTCTTT
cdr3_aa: CASSQPGRGTEAFF

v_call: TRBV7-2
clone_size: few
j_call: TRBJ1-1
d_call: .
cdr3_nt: TGTGCCAGCAGCTCTGACTTTAACACTGAAGCTTTCTTT
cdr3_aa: CASSSDFNTEAFF

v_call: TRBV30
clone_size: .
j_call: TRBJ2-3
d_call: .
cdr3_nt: TGTCCTATTGGCGTCGGTTACACAGATACGCAGTATTTT
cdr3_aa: CPIGVGYTDTQYF

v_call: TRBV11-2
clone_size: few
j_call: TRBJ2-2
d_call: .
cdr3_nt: TGTGCCAGCAGCCCCTCGGGCCCCGCGGGGGAGCTGTTTTTT
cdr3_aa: CASSPSGPAGELFF

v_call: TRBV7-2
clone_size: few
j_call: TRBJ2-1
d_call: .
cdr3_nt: TGTGCCAGCAGCGTAGGGGTGTTAGGTGAGCAGTTCTTC
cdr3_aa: CASSVGVLGEQFF

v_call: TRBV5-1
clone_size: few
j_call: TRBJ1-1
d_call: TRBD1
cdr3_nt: TGCGCCAGCAGCTTGGGTCTGGACAGGGGCGGAACTGAAGCTTTCTTT
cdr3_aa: CASSLGLDRGGTEAFF

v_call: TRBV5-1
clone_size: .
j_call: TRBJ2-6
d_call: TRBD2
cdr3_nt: TGCGCCAGCAGCCCCTATGGGGGGGGGGCTGGGGCCAACGTCCTGACTTTC
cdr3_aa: CASSPYGGGAGANVLTF

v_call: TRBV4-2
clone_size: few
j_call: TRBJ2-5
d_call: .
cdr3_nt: TGTGCCAGCAGCCAAGATATGGCACAAGAGACCCAGTACTTC
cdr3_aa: CASSQDMAQETQYF

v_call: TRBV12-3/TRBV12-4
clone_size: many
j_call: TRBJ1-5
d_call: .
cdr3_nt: TGTGCCAGCAGTTTCGGGAAAAATCAGCCCCAGCATTTT
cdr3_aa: CASSFGKNQPQHF

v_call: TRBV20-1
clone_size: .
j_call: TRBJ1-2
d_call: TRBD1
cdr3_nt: TGCAGTGCTACAGGACCGGGACAGGACCCCTATGGCTACACCTTC
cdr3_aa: CSATGPGQDPYGYTF

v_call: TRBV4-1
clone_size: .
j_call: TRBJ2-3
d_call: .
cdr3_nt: TGCGCCAGCAGCCGTACGGGGGTTACGCAGTATTTT
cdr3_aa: CASSRTGVTQYF

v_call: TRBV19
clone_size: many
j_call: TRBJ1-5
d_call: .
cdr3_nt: TGTGCCAGTAGTATAAGCCAGGTCCGGAGGCAGCCCCAGCATTTT
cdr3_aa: CASSISQVRRQPQHF

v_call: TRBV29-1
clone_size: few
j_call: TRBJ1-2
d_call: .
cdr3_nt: TGCAGCGTTGAGGCAGGAGCAAGCGGCTACACCTTC
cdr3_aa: CSVEAGASGYTF

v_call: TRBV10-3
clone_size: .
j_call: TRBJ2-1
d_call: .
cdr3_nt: TGTGCCATCAGTGACCCATACAGGCTCCCCGGCAATCAGCGAGGGTTCTTC
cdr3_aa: CAISDPYRLPGNQRGFF

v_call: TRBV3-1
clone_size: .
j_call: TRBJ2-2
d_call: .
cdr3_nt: TGTGCCAGCAGCCAAGACCCGGACAGCGCGAACACCGGGGAGCTGTTTTTT
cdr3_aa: CASSQDPDSANTGELFF

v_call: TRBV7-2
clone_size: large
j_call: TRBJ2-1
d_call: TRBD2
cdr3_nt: TGTGCCAGCAGCTTAGGACTAGCGGGGGGCAATGAGCAGTTCTTC
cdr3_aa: CASSLGLAGGNEQFF

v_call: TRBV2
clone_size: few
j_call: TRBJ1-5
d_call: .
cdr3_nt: TGTGCCAGCAGAAACAGGGTGGACCAGCCCCAGCATTTT
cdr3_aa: CASRNRVDQPQHF

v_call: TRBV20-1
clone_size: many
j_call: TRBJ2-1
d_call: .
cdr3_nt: TGCAGTGCTAGATTGAGCGGCTATGAGCAGTTCTTC
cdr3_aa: CSARLSGYEQFF

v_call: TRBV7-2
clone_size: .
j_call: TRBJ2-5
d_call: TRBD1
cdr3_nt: TGTGCCAGCAGCCGAGCCCGGGACAGGGCGCGTGGGACCCAGTACTTC
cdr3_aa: CASSRARDRARGTQYF

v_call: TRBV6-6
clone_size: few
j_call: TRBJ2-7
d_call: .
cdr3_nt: TGTGCCAGCAGTCACAGGGGGGGCAAGGTCGAGCAGTACTTC
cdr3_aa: CASSHRGGKVEQYF

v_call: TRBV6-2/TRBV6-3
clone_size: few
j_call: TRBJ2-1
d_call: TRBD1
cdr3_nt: TGTGCCAGCAGTTACCCCAGTGTCAGGGGGCGCGTGGATGAGCAGTTCTTC
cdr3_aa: CASSYPSVRGRVDEQFF

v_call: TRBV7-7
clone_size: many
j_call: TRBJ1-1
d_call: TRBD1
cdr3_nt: TGTGCCAGCAGCACCTCGACAGGGACCGAAGCTTTCTTT
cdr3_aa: CASSTSTGTEAFF

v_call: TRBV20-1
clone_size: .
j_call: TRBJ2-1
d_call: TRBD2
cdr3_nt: TGCAGTGCTAGAGGCCTGGGACTAGGGTCCTACAATGAGCAGTTCTTC
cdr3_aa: CSARGLGLGSYNEQFF

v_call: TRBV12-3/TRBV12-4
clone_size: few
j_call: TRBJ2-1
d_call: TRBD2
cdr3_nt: TGTGCCAGCAGTTTCCGGGGGGGCTTCAATGAGCAGTTCTTC
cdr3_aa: CASSFRGGFNEQFF

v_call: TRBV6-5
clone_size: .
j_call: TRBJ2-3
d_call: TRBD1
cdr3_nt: TGTGCCAGCAGTTACTCGATGGACAGGGATTATACGCAGTATTTT
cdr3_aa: CASSYSMDRDYTQYF

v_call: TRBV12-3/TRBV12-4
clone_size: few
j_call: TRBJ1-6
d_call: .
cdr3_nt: TGTGCCAGCAGTTTCTTCGGGTTGGAGTCACCCCTCCACTTT
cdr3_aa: CASSFFGLESPLHF

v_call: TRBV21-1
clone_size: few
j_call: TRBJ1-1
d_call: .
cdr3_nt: TGTGCCAGCAGCAATCCCGTTACGGAAGCTTTCTTT
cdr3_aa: CASSNPVTEAFF

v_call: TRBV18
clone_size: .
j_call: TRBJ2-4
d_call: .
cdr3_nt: TGTGCCAGCTCACCATCCGGGGACATTCAGTACTTC
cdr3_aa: CASSPSGDIQYF

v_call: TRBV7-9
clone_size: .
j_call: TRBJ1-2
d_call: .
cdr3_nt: TGTGCCAGCCGAGAAGATAGGGGGGAGACACTTTACTTC
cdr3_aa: CASREDRGETLYF

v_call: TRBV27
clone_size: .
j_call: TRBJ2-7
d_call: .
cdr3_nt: TGTGCCAGCACCCGCGCAGGCCCTTCCTACGAGCAGTACTTC
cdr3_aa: CASTRAGPSYEQYF

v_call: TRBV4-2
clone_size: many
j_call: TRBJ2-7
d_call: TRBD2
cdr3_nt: TGTGCCAGCAGCCAAATCACCGGGACTAGCGGCTACGAGCAGTACTTC
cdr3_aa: CASSQITGTSGYEQYF

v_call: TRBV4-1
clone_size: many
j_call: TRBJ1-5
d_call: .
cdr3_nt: TGCGCCAGCAGCCAAGAAGGGGCAGGGAGCCAGCATTTT
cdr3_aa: CASSQEGAGSQHF

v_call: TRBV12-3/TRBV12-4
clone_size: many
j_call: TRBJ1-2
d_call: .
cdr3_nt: TGTGCCAGCAGTTCCGGACCCGGGGGCTACACCTTC
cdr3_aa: CASSSGPGGYTF

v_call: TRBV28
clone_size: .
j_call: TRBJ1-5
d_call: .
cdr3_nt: TGTGCCAGCAGGTACGGAGGCGACAATCAGCCCCAGCATTTT
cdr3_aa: CASRYGGDNQPQHF

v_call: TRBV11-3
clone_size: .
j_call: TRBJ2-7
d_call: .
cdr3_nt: TGTGCCAGCAGCCCACGGACAGACCCCTACGAGCAGTACTTC
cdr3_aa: CASSPRTDPYEQYF

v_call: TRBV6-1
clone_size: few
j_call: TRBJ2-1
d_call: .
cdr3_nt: TGTGCCAGCAGTGAATTAGGTCTGGGTGAGCAGTTCTTC
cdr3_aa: CASSELGLGEQFF

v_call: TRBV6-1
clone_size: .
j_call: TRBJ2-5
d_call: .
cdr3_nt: TGTGCCAGCAGTGGGATTAAAGAGACCCAGTACTTC
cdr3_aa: CASSGIKETQYF

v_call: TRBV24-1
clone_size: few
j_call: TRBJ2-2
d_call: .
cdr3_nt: TGTGCCACCAGTGGCGAGGCGAACACCGGGGAGCTGTTTTTT
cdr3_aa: CATSGEANTGELFF

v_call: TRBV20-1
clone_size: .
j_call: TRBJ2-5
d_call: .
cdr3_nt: TGCAGTGCTAGGAACGGGGGAGGAGAGACCCAGTACTTC
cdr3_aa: CSARNGGGETQYF

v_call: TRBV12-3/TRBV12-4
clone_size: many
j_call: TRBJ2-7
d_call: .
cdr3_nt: TGTGCCAGCAGTTTAGACAGGGTTCTAGACGAGCAGTACTTC
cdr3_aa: CASSLDRVLDEQYF

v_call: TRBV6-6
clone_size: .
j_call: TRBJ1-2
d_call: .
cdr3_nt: TGTGCCAGCAGTTACCCTACAGGGTTTCGTGGCTACACCTTC
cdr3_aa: CASSYPTGFRGYTF

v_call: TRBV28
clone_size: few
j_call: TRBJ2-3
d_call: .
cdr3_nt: TGTGCCAGCAGTTCTGGGACACGTTACACAGATACGCAGTATTTT
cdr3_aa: CASSSGTRYTDTQYF

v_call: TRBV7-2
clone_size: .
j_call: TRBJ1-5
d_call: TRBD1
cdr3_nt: TGTGCCAGCAGCCCTGACGACAGGGTGGGCAATCAGCCCCAGCATTTT
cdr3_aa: CASSPDDRVGNQPQHF